The 5 T cell receptor beta chains in this list originate from one sample, sequenced in a study of cytomegalovirus exposure and HLA in healthy donors (dated by TCRdb to 2017 to 2019). Library prep was done by the immunoSEQ multiplex PCR assay. For the multiplex PCR, a mixture combining 60 forward primers for TCR Vbeta segments and 13 reverse primers for TCR Jbeta segments was used. TCRdb holds this immuneACCESS table with in-frame rearrangements only. Some clones are missing; in checked studies, unresolved V genes explain under half, and the rest has no known cause. The sample table shows about 120,000 clones, and 75% to 80% are seen once. 3.3% of the sample is taken by the ten largest. The sequenced sample was PBMCs. Receptors were obtained from a woman aged 25 to 39 in good health and CMV-seropositive.

V and J are TRBV6-5 and TRBJ2-5, with D perhaps matching TRBD1 (5 bases). The CDR3 consists of 14 residues. Trimming removed 0 bases from V and 6 bases from J, with 11 bases in between. The germline CDR1 and CDR2 sequences are MNHEY and SVGAGI. CDR3 DNA: TGTGCCAGCAGTTACTCGGGGCCAAAGAAGACCCAGTACTTC. Amino acid sequence: CASSYSGPKKTQYF.

This chain connects TRBV7-9 to TRBJ1-2, with unresolved D. V was clipped by 5 bases and J by 2 bases, with 12 bases between them. This CDR3 has 14 amino acids. Germline-derived CDR1 and CDR2 are SEHNR and FQNEAQ (reference sequence). The CDR3 nucleotides are TGTGCCAGCAGCAATTCAACATCGAACTATGGCTACACCTTC. Residues: CASSNSTSNYGYTF.

This clone occurred a few times. The rearrangement uses TRBV4-1 and TRBJ1-5; no firm D call. The CDR3 extends over 13 amino acids. Trimming shortened V by 0 bases and J by 6 bases, and 6 bases separated the two germline ends. Germline V gene lookup returns CDR1 MGHRA and CDR2 YSYEKL. CDR3 sequence: CASSQDVAQPQHF. The CDR3 DNA sequence: TGCGCCAGCAGCCAAGATGTGGCTCAGCCCCAGCATTTT.

This chain links TRBV28 with TRBJ2-5; D may be TRBD1 (7 bases). V lost 8 bases and J lost 4, with 17 bases in between. Looked up from germline, CDR1 is MDHEN and CDR2 is SYDVKM. The length of the CDR3 is 14 residues. The CDR3 nucleotides are TGTGCCAGCCGGTGGAGGGGGCGTGGAGAGACCCAGTACTTC. This codes for CASRWRGRGETQYF.

The CDR3, as DNA: TGTGCCAGCAGCAACGACGGGGGAGATCAGCCCCAGCATTTT. This codes for CASSNDGGDQPQHF. This chain uses TRBV2 with TRBJ1-5; D possibly corresponds to TRBD1 (5 bases). Trimming pared 6 bases from V and 5 bases from J, leaving 14 bases between. Germline V gene data show CDR1 as SNHLY and CDR2 as FYNNEI. The CDR3 is made up of 14 amino acids. The full variable domain, in which reference TRBV2 and TRBJ1-5 provide the parts outside the CDR3, is EPEVTQTPSHQVTQMGQEVILRCVPISNHLYFYWYRQILGQKVEFLVSFYNNEISEKSEIFDDQFSVERPDGSNFTLKIRSTKLEDSAMYFCASSNDGGDQPQHFGDGTRLSIL.